These 24 T cell receptor beta chains were all obtained from the same sample, sequenced in a study of blood T cell repertoires in COVID-19. Sequencing used immunoSEQ multiplex PCR; TCRdb keeps in-frame clones, though not all of them. Among roughly 500,000 clones listed, around nine tenths were seen once. Sequenced: PBMCs or T cells enriched from blood (not recorded which). These receptors originate from a woman in her sixties who had recovered from COVID-19.

The V call is TRBV6-5, the J call TRBJ1-6; TRBD1 matches at 7 bases. CDR3 length: 15 residues. Germline V gene lookup returns CDR1 MNHEY and CDR2 SVGAGI. Germline trimming cut 0 bases from V and 8 bases from J; bases unmatched to any gene: 4. CDR3 loop: CASSYSTGVDSPLHF. Written as DNA, the CDR3 is TGTGCCAGCAGTTACTCAACAGGGGTAGATTCACCCCTCCACTTT.

The chain combines TRBV24-1 with TRBJ1-2; perhaps TRBD1 as D (6 bases). The germline V gene has CDR1 KGHDR and CDR2 SFDVKD. The V end lost 4 bases, the J end lost 3 bases, and 8 bases lay between the germline ends. This CDR3 has 13 amino acids. CDR3 loop: CATSEGADYGYTF. The DNA for the CDR3 is TGTGCCACCAGTGAGGGGGCAGACTATGGCTACACCTTC.

The chain combines TRBV6-1 with TRBJ1-2; the match to TRBD1 covers 7 bases. The CDR3 contains 16 residues. From germline, CDR1 is MNHNS and CDR2 SASEGT. Trimming cost V 0 bases and J 4 bases; bases outside gene matches: 8. The CDR3 reads CASSEAPPQGGYGYTF. CDR3 bases: TGTGCCAGCAGTGAAGCGCCCCCGCAGGGGGGCTATGGCTACACCTTC.

The V and J genes are TRBV19 and TRBJ2-2; D may be TRBD1 (5 bases). V gave up 4 bases and J gave up 6 bases, with 12 bases separating them. CDR3 length: 14 amino acids. Germline values: CDR1 LNHDA, CDR2 SQIVND (reference sequence). CDR3 loop: CASSTGRESGELFF. As DNA, the CDR3 is TGTGCCAGTAGTACGGGCAGGGAATCCGGGGAGCTGTTTTTT.

Concerning this clone: Other DNA variants within this sample encode the same CDR3. The rearrangement uses TRBV3-1 (or the pseudogene TRBV3-2) and TRBJ2-2, with D perhaps matching TRBD2 (6 bases). This CDR3 is built from 15 residues. Germline V gene lookup returns CDR1 LGHDT and CDR2 YNNKEL (reference sequence). Trimming shortened V by 1 base and J by 1 base, and 7 bases separated the two germline ends. Here the CDR3 reads CASSQAGGNTGELFF. CDR3 nucleotides: TGTGCCAGCAGCCAAGCCGGGGGGAACACCGGGGAGCTGTTTTTT.

This chain connects TRBV3-1 (or the pseudogene TRBV3-2) to TRBJ1-2; TRBD1 matches at 7 bases. From germline, CDR1 is LGHDT and CDR2 YNNKEL (reference sequence). J gave up 0 bases and V 4 bases, and 11 bases lay outside the gene matches. There are 17 residues in the CDR3. The CDR3 DNA reads as TGTGCCAGCAGCCCGATCTTATCCGGGACAGCTAACTATGGCTACACCTTC. This codes for CASSPILSGTANYGYTF.

V is TRBV6-1 and J is TRBJ1-3; 7 bases map to TRBD1. The CDR3 totals 16 residues. The V gene's germline CDR1 is MNHNS and CDR2 SASEGT. With 2 bases clipped from V and 1 base from J, the junction kept 5 bases outside the gene matches. The CDR3 loop is CASSELPTGSGNTIYF. As DNA, the CDR3 is TGTGCCAGCAGTGAATTGCCGACAGGGTCTGGAAACACCATATATTTT.

In its sample, this clone was seen once. The rearrangement uses TRBV7-9 and TRBJ2-7; D is ambiguous. Looked up from germline, CDR1 is SEHNR and CDR2 is FQNEAQ (reference sequence). The CDR3 contains 13 residues. The germline V and J ends were trimmed by 1 base and 3 bases, with 7 bases remaining between them. DNA for the CDR3: TGTGCCAGCAGCTTAGAACAGAGCTACGAGCAGTACTTC. This sequence encodes CASSLEQSYEQYF.

In its sample, this clone was seen a few times. The CDR3 DNA reads TGTGCCTGGAGTCCCCTCTCTACAGATCAGCCCCAGCATTTT. As protein: CAWSPLSTDQPQHF. The J gene is TRBJ1-5, the V gene TRBV30; no firm D call. The CDR3 is made up of 14 amino acids. The V end was cut by 2 bases, the J end by 5 bases, with 13 bases between. Germline V gene lookup returns CDR1 GTSNPN and CDR2 SVGIG (reference sequence). Full variable domain (missing parts from reference TRBV30 and TRBJ1-5): SQTIHQWPATLVQPVGSPLSLECTVEGTSNPNLYWYRQAAGRGLQLLFYSVGIGQISSEVPQNLSASRPQDRQFILSSKKLLLSDSGFYLCAWSPLSTDQPQHFGDGTRLSIL.

This rearrangement joins TRBV5-6 to TRBJ1-5; weak D call: TRBD1 (5 bases). Germline values: CDR1 SGHDT, CDR2 YYEEEE. The V gene lost 7 bases and the J gene lost 6 bases, with 26 bases spanning the gap. CDR3 length: 17 residues. This CDR3 is CASSRTGGVGGSQPQHF. As DNA, the CDR3 is TGTGCCAGCTCCCGTACCGGAGGGGTCGGGGGGAGTCAGCCCCAGCATTTT. Together with reference TRBV5-6 and TRBJ1-5, the CDR3 gives the full variable domain: DAGVTQSPTHLIKTRGQQVTLRCSPKSGHDTVSWYQQALGQGPQFIFQYYEEEERQRGNFPDRFSGHQFPNYSSELNVNALLLGDSALYLCASSRTGGVGGSQPQHFGDGTRLSIL.

The chain has TRBV21-1 and TRBJ2-3; the table's TRBD2 call for D was not verified on the DNA. TRBV21-1 has pseudogene status. The CDR3 contains 19 residues. The CDR3 DNA sequence: TGTGCCAGCAGCGACTCCCTGAGCGAGTTGCGAGGGTACACAGATACGCAGTATTTT. Translated: CASSDSLSELRGYTDTQYF.

This clone was seen once. The CDR3 coding sequence is TGTGCCAGCAGCCTTCAGGGGGTCAGCTATTCACCCCTCCACTTT. Protein sequence: CASSLQGVSYSPLHF. The chain recombines TRBV14 with TRBJ1-6, with 7 bases lining up with TRBD1. From germline, CDR1 is SGHDN and CDR2 FVKESK. The J segment lost 8 bases and the V segment lost 4 bases, leaving 8 bases of the junction unmatched. The CDR3 sequence is 15 residues long.

The V gene is TRBV2, the J gene TRBJ2-1; TRBD2 matches at 7 bases. V shed 7 bases and J 6 bases; nucleotides not matched to a gene: 9. Germline loops: CDR1 SNHLY, CDR2 FYNNEI. This CDR3 has 14 residues. Here the CDR3 DNA reads TGTGCCAGCAACCCCAGCGGGGTGGGCAATGAGCAGTTCTTC. Translating it yields CASNPSGVGNEQFF.

The genes are TRBV2 and TRBJ2-3, with 7 bases identical to TRBD1. With 7 bases clipped from V and 6 bases from J, the junction kept 4 bases outside the gene matches. CDR3 size: 12 residues. Germline CDR1 is SNHLY and CDR2 is FYNNEI. The CDR3 region is CASKIQGDTQYF. DNA for the CDR3: TGTGCCAGCAAAATACAGGGGGATACGCAGTATTTT.

V and J are TRBV3-1 (or the pseudogene TRBV3-2) and TRBJ2-3; TRBD2 aligns across 9 bases. Trimming cost V 0 bases and J 2 bases; bases outside gene matches: 6. CDR1 is LGHDT and CDR2 is YNNKEL in the germline V gene (reference sequence). This CDR3 is 17 amino acids long. For the CDR3, the DNA is TGTGCCAGCAGCCAAGATCGATTAGCGGGGGCCACAGATACGCAGTATTTT. Translation: CASSQDRLAGATDTQYF.

The gene calls are TRBV18 and TRBJ1-1; D not certain. Deletions cut 3 bases from V and 0 bases from J, with 5 bases between. Germline V gives CDR1 KGHSH, CDR2 LQKENI. There are 13 residues in the CDR3. CDR3 DNA sequence: TGTGCCAGCTCACCCTACGTGAACACTGAAGCTTTCTTT. As protein: CASSPYVNTEAFF.

This sequence joins TRBV5-6 and TRBJ1-1; no definite D call. The CDR3 runs to 15 residues. The V and J ends lost 3 bases and 0 bases respectively, with 12 bases between them. CDR1 and CDR2 (germline): SGHDT, YYEEEE. CDR3 sequence: CASSSVDGMNTEAFF. In nucleotides, the CDR3 is TGTGCCAGCAGCTCAGTGGACGGGATGAACACTGAAGCTTTCTTT.

This clone was picked up one time. J is TRBJ2-3 and V is TRBV5-1; the D gene is possibly TRBD1 (6 bases). V gave up 1 base and J gave up 2 bases, with 11 bases separating them. The germline CDR1 and CDR2 sequences are SGHRS and YFSETQ. There are 15 residues in the CDR3. CDR3 bases: TGCGCCAGCAGCTTGCAGGGGCTCTCCACAGATACGCAGTATTTT. Translation: CASSLQGLSTDTQYF.

This clone was seen once. This chain uses TRBV6-5 with TRBJ2-7, with 9 bases matching TRBD1. Trimming cost V 6 bases and J 5 bases; bases outside gene matches: 8. This CDR3 comprises 14 residues. In germline, CDR1 is MNHEY, CDR2 SVGAGI. CDR3 amino acids: CASSAGTGKNEQYV. The CDR3 bases are TGTGCCAGCAGCGCTGGGACAGGGAAAAACGAGCAGTACGTC.

The chain uses TRBV12-3 or TRBV12-4 and TRBJ1-1; the match to TRBD1 covers 7 bases. CDR3 length: 12 residues. With V trimmed by 5 bases and J by 10 bases, 7 bases remained unmatched. The CDR3 sequence is CASSLLRTGAFF. DNA of the CDR3: TGTGCCAGCAGTCTTCTAAGGACAGGAGCTTTCTTT.

The V call is TRBV9, the J call TRBJ2-3; D is uncertain. The CDR3 length is 15 residues. Trimming removed 4 bases from V and 2 bases from J, with 14 bases in between. CDR1 and CDR2 from the germline V gene are SGDLS and YYNGEE. The CDR3, as DNA: TGTGCCAGCAGCCCGACATTAAAGGCCACAGATACGCAGTATTTT. This sequence encodes CASSPTLKATDTQYF.

The chain has TRBV7-2 and TRBJ2-3; 11 nucleotides align to TRBD2. The CDR3 covers 17 residues. After removal of 1 base from V and 5 bases from J, the junction contained 8 bases not matched to a gene. The germline V gene encodes CDR1 SGHTA and CDR2 FQGNSA. CDR3 DNA: TGTGCCAGCAGCTTAGTGGCTAGCGGGGGGTTGAGAGATACGCAGTATTTT. Protein: CASSLVASGGLRDTQYF.

This chain connects TRBV5-1 to TRBJ1-1; maybe TRBD1 (5 bases). The germline V gene encodes CDR1 SGHRS and CDR2 YFSETQ. Trimming shortened V by 0 bases and J by 0 bases, and 15 bases separated the two germline ends. CDR3 length: 17 amino acids. The CDR3 reads CASSLAAGPGLNTEAFF. In nucleotides, the CDR3 is TGCGCCAGCAGCTTGGCCGCCGGACCAGGGTTGAACACTGAAGCTTTCTTT.

The chain uses TRBV2 and TRBJ2-7; 9 bases agree with TRBD2. Per germline, CDR1 SNHLY and CDR2 FYNNEI. The ends lost 4 bases at V and 6 bases at J; junction bases unmatched: 4. The CDR3 spans 13 residues. The CDR3: CASSASGVSEQYF. In DNA form, the CDR3 reads TGTGCCAGCAGTGCTAGCGGGGTAAGCGAGCAGTACTTC.